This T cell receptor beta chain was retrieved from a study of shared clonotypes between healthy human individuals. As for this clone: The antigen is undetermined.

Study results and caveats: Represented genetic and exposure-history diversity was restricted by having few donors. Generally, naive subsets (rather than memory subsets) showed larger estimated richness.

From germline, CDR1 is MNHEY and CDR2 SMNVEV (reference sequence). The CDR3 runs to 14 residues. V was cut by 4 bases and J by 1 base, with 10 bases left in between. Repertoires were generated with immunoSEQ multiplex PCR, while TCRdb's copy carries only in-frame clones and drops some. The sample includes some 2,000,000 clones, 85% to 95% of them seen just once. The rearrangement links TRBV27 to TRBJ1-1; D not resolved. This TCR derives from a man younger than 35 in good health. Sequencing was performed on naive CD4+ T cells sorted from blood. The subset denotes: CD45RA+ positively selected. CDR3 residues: CASSSLNRNTEAFF. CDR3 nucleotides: TGTGCCAGCAGTTCACTAAACAGGAACACTGAAGCTTTCTTT.